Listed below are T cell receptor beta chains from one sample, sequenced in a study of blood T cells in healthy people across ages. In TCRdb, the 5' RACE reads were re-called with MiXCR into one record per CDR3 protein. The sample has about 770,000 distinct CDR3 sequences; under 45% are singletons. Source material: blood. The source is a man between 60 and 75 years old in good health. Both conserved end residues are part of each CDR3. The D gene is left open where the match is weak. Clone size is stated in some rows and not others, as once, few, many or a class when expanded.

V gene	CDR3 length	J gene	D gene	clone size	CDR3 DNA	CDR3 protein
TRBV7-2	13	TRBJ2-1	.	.	TGTGCCAGCAGCTTAGGTCGATCCTACGAGCAGTTCTTC	CASSLGRSYEQFF
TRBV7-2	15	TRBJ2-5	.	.	TGTGCCAGCAGCCCCAATGGGGGGACGGGGGAGACCCAGTACTTC	CASSPNGGTGETQYF
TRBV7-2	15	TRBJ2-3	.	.	TGTGCCAGCAGTTTCACAGGGCGGACCACAGATACGCAGTATTTT	CASSFTGRTTDTQYF
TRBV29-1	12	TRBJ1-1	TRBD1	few	TGCAGCGTTGACAGGGGGCTACTTGGAGCTTTCTTT	CSVDRGLLGAFF
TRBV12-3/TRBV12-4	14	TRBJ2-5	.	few	TGTGCCAGCAGTTTTGCGCCCTCAGTCGAGACCCAGTACTTC	CASSFAPSVETQYF
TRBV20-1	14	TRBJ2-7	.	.	TGCAGTGCTCGAACCGTACAGAGCTCCTACGAGCAGTACTTC	CSARTVQSSYEQYF
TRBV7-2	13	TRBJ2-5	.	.	TGTGCCAGCAGCCCCCACAGGTACGGTGAGCAGTACTTC	CASSPHRYGEQYF
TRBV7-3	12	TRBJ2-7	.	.	TGTGCCAGCAGCCAAAGAGTGTTGGCCCAGTACTTC	CASSQRVLAQYF
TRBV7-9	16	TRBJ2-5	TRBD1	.	TGTGTCAGCAGCTTGGCCGGGACAGGGGCATTCTACGAACAGTACTTC	CVSSLAGTGAFYEQYF
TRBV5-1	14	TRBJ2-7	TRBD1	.	TGCGCCAGCGGCTTGGCCCAGGGGGCCTACGAGCAGTACTTC	CASGLAQGAYEQYF
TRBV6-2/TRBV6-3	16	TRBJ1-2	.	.	TGTGCCAGCAGTAACCCCTCGGACACCAGGTACTATGGCTACACCTTC	CASSNPSDTRYYGYTF
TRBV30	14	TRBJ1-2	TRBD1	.	TGTGCCTGGAGTGGTGCGGGACAGGGTGGTGGCTACACCTTC	CAWSGAGQGGGYTF
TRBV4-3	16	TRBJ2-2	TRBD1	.	TGCGCCAGCAGCCAAGGGACAGGGCAGTGGGCCGGGGAGCTGTTTTTT	CASSQGTGQWAGELFF
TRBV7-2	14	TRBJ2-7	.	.	TGTGCCAGCAGCTTAGGGGCAGGCATGGGCGAGCAGTACTTC	CASSLGAGMGEQYF
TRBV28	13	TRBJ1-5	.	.	TGTGCCAGCAGTTTCATGAGCAATCAGCCCCAGCATTTT	CASSFMSNQPQHF
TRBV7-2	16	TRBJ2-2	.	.	TGTGCCAGCAGACCCCAATTACGAGAGAACACCGGGGAGCTGTTTTTT	CASRPQLRENTGELFF
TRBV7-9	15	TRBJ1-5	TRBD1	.	TGTGCCAGCAGCCTGACAGGGGCGAGCAATCAGCCCCAGCATTTT	CASSLTGASNQPQHF
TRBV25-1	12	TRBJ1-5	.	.	TGTGCCAGCAGTGAGGGGGGCCAGCCCCAGCATTTT	CASSEGGQPQHF
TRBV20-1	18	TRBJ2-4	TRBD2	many	TGCAGTGCTAGCGACTCCGGAACAGCGGGAGCATCCAAAAACATTCAGTACTTC	CSASDSGTAGASKNIQYF
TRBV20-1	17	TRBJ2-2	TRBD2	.	TGCAGTGCTAGAGACCCACTGGCGGGGGGCCATGTCGGGGAGCTGTTTTTT	CSARDPLAGGHVGELFF
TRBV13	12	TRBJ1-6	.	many	TGTGCCAGCAGCTCAGGGAATTCACCCCTCCACTTT	CASSSGNSPLHF
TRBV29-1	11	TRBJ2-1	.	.	TGCAGCGGTGAAGGAGACAATGAGCAGTTCTTC	CSGEGDNEQFF
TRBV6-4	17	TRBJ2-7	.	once	TGTGCCAGGATAGAACTCCCGGACACGAGCTCGGTCTACGAGCAGTACTTC	CARIELPDTSSVYEQYF
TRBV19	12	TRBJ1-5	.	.	TGTGCCAGTAGCCAAGGGGCAGGGCCCCAGCATTTT	CASSQGAGPQHF
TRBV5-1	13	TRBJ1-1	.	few	TGCGCCAGCAGCCAAGGGTCCTACACTGAAGCTTTCTTT	CASSQGSYTEAFF
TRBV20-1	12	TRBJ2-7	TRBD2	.	TGCAGTGCTGGGGGAGGGAGCTACGAGCAGTACTTC	CSAGGGSYEQYF
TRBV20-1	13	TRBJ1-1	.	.	TGCAGTGCTAAGGACACGGTGAACACTGAAGCTTTCTTT	CSAKDTVNTEAFF
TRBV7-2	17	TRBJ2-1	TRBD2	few	TGTGCCAGCAGCTTATCGGCTAGCGGGGGGGCCTACAATGAGCAGTTCTTC	CASSLSASGGAYNEQFF
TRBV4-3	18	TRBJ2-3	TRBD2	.	TGCGCCAGCAGCCAAGATTATTCGGGACTAGAGGCTCCGGATACGCAGTATTTT	CASSQDYSGLEAPDTQYF
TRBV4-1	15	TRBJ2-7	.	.	TGCGCCAGCAGCCAAGCACAGACAGCCTCCTACGAGCAGTACTTC	CASSQAQTASYEQYF
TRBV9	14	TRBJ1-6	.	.	TGTGCCAGCAGCGTAGGCGACAGCGATTCACCCCTCCACTTT	CASSVGDSDSPLHF
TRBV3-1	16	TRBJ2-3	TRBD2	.	TGTGCCAGCAGCCCACGGACTAGCGGGGGGACTGGTACGCAGTATTTT	CASSPRTSGGTGTQYF
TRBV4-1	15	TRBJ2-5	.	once	TGCGCCAGCAGCCACCGGGGGCTTCAGGGGGAAGAGCAGTACTTC	CASSHRGLQGEEQYF
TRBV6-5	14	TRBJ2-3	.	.	TGTGCCAGCAGCCGATCAGCGGTCTCAGATACGCAGTATTTT	CASSRSAVSDTQYF
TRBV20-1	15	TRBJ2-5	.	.	TGCAGTGCTACGGGGGCCATCCGGGACGGGGAGACCCAGTACTTC	CSATGAIRDGETQYF
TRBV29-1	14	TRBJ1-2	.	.	TGCAGCGTCGAGGACACAGGGCTGAACTATGACTACACCTTC	CSVEDTGLNYDYTF
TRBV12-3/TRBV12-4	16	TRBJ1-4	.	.	TGTACCAGCAGTCAGGGACTAGGGCGCGGTAATGAAAAACTGTTTTTT	CTSSQGLGRGNEKLFF
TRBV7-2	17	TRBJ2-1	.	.	TGTGCCAGCAGCTCGAACAGAGAACCTAGCTCCTACAATGAGCAGTTCTTC	CASSSNREPSSYNEQFF
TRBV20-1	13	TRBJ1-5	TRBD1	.	TGCAGCGTCACAGGGGCCAGCAATCAGCCCCAGCATTTT	CSVTGASNQPQHF
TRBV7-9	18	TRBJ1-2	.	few	TGTGCCAGCAGCCAACGGACAGACGGCCTAGGGGGTAACTATGGCTACACCTTC	CASSQRTDGLGGNYGYTF
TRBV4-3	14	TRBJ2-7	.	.	TGCGCCAGCAGCCAAGGCTGGGGATCTTACGAGCAGTACTTC	CASSQGWGSYEQYF
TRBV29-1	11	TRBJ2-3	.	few	TGCAGCGTTGACTCCGGAGATACGCAGTATTTT	CSVDSGDTQYF
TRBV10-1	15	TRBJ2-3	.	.	TGCGCCAGCAGTGAGCGGGCTTTTAGCACAGATACGCAGTATTTT	CASSERAFSTDTQYF
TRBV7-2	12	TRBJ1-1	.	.	TGTGCCAGCAGCTTAGGGGGTCGAGGGGCTTTCTTT	CASSLGGRGAFF
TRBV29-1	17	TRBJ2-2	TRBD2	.	TGCAGCGTTGCCCCAAGGGGTAGCGGGGGGAACACCGGGGAGCTGTTTTTT	CSVAPRGSGGNTGELFF